This T cell receptor (beta chain) was observed in a study of cytomegalovirus exposure and HLA in healthy donors. Notes on this clone: The antigen is not known.

Overall study results and limits: In a later analysis, productive TCRs from donors in an Asian-associated ancestry cluster reportedly carried fewer N-insertions than the cohort mean. High sensitivity and specificity were reportedly achieved when the classifier diagnosed cytomegalovirus status.

Germline CDR1 WSHSY, CDR2 SAAADI. The V end lost 4 bases, the J end lost 0 bases, and 9 bases lay between the germline ends. The CDR3 consists of 14 residues. PCR used 60 Vbeta primers and 13 Jbeta primers. The assay was immunoSEQ multiplex PCR, and TCRdb's table has in-frame clones only and misses some. This sample has 180,000 or so clones, with 75% to 85% found just once. The sample was PBMCs. The sequence derives from a woman in her forties or fifties in good health and CMV-seropositive. V and J are TRBV10-2 and TRBJ1-1; a possible D gene is TRBD1 (6 bases). The CDR3 DNA sequence: TGCGCCAGCAGTGTGGGACACCTGAACACTGAAGCTTTCTTT. Translating it yields CASSVGHLNTEAFF.